Listed below are T cell receptor beta chains from one sample, sequenced in a study of blood T cell repertoires in COVID-19. Repertoires were generated with immunoSEQ multiplex PCR, while TCRdb's copy carries only in-frame clones and drops some. The sample lists approximately 100,000 clones, 92% occurring once. The sequenced material came from peripheral blood. The source of these receptors is a man in his 70s with acute or convalescent COVID-19. CDR3s include the opening cysteine and the closing phenylalanine or tryptophan.

J gene	V gene	CDR3 protein
TRBJ2-7	TRBV19	CASSISGALYEQYF
TRBJ1-1	TRBV11-3	CASSLDSRVGTEAFF
TRBJ2-7	TRBV3-1/TRBV3-2	CASSQTSGTVYEQYF
TRBJ2-7	TRBV7-2	CASSLGGGGAYEQYF
TRBJ2-7	TRBV2	CASSERAGVSYEQYF
TRBJ2-2	TRBV4-1	CASSQERGKTGELFF
TRBJ2-5	TRBV28	CASSFSSGTVQETQYF
TRBJ1-2	TRBV7-9	CASSLVRGANYGYTF
TRBJ1-4	TRBV28	CATLGAATNEKLFF
TRBJ2-1	TRBV10-3	CAISEFLAEEQFF
TRBJ2-3	TRBV15	CATSRELAGVDTQYF
TRBJ1-2	TRBV5-4	CASSPGQDTPMLLWQGYTF
TRBJ1-6	TRBV30	CAWSVGSRSGYNSPLHF
TRBJ1-1	TRBV5-6	CASSSRQRRSTEAFF
TRBJ1-2	TRBV27	CASSSRPGHLYGYTF
TRBJ1-6	TRBV11-2	CASSLGTVDSPLHF
TRBJ2-7	TRBV11-2	CASSFGGGSNYEQYF
TRBJ2-4	TRBV3-1/TRBV3-2	CASSHTGKQNIQYF
TRBJ1-1	TRBV5-1	CASRVAENTEAFF
TRBJ1-6	TRBV30	CAWSLPGQGGSPLHF
TRBJ1-1	TRBV6-5	CASSWGLNTEAFF
TRBJ2-5	TRBV28	CASDEGTRETQYF
TRBJ2-3	TRBV7-9	CASSRLDPLTDTQYF
TRBJ1-1	TRBV28	CASSLSTPFEAFF
TRBJ1-6	TRBV6-1	CASIESSSYNSPLHF
TRBJ2-7	TRBV9	CASSAYRLANFNEQYF
TRBJ2-7	TRBV24-1	CATSDGQVYEQYF
TRBJ1-4	TRBV7-9	CASSYTATNEKLFF
TRBJ2-1	TRBV2	CASSSLAGGGNEQFF
TRBJ2-2	TRBV27	CASTPGRRGPGELFF
TRBJ1-2	TRBV11-2	CASSLGAGPAYGYTF
TRBJ1-2	TRBV29-1	CSVASQASNYGYTF
TRBJ2-3	TRBV2	CASALGGGTDTQYF
TRBJ2-7	TRBV7-9	CASSSTVSYEQYF
TRBJ2-1	TRBV5-1	CASSLARGAYNEQFF
TRBJ2-7	TRBV4-1	CASSPSMYGAVYEQYF
TRBJ1-2	TRBV30	CAWSTDRGWLSGYTF
TRBJ2-2	TRBV19	CASSVRTGINTGELFF
TRBJ2-7	TRBV5-4	CASSSTSGSSYEQYF
TRBJ1-2	TRBV11-2	CASSPRLYGGQGLDGYTF
TRBJ1-1	TRBV19	CATRQTQGALAFF
TRBJ2-5	TRBV21-1	CASSPKEGPETSGEPFETQYF
TRBJ1-3	TRBV5-4	CASSLPGSGNTIYF
TRBJ1-1	TRBV6-5	CASNTYRAEAFF
TRBJ1-6	TRBV7-9	CASSPPDRAYSPLHF
TRBJ1-2	TRBV27	CASRGPQGANNYGYTF
TRBJ1-2	TRBV28	CASSLGGQQVLF
TRBJ1-2	TRBV6-6	CASSYSQGAYGYTF
TRBJ2-3	TRBV5-4	CASSSGGWSTDTQYF
TRBJ2-1	TRBV11-3	CASRGTSGRAGYNEQFF
TRBJ2-7	TRBV6-2/TRBV6-3	CASSYTPSSGYEQYF
TRBJ1-6	TRBV15	CATSRVGGAPLHF
TRBJ1-5	TRBV6-5	CASSRTGGADQPQHF
TRBJ1-5	TRBV6-2/TRBV6-3	CASSYDSNQPQHF